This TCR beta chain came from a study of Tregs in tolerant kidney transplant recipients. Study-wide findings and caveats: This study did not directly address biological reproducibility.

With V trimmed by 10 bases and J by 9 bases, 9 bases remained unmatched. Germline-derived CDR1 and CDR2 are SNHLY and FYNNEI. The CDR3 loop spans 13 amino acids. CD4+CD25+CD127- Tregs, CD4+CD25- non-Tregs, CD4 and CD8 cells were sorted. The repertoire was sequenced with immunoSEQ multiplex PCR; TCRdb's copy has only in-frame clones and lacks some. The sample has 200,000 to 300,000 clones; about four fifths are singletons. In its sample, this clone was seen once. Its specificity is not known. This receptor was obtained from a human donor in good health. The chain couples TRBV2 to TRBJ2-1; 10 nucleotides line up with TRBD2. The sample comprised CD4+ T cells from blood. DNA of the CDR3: TGTGCCACGAGCGGGGGGGCTTTCACTGAGCAGTTCTTC. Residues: CATSGGAFTEQFF.